The entry below describes one T cell receptor beta chain. Relative to the germline gene, one junction end is altered; a read error may explain this. Uncontrolled infection, other autoimmune disease, pregnancy or lactation excluded patients. Each diagnosis was grounded in clinical symptoms, serum thyroxine and TRAb, thyroid ultrasound, and orbital computed tomography. Fresh peripheral blood, about 9.3 ml, yielded the PBMCs. RNA transcripts yielded amplified TCR beta CDR3 regions. During a first-round RT-PCR of the TCR CDR3, the HTBI primer set was used. TCRdb itself ran the multiplex PCR reads through MiXCR, one entry per CDR3 protein. The sample shows around 250,000 distinct CDR3 sequences, around 15% of them seen only once. This record belongs to a study of T cells in Graves' hyperthyroidism and ophthalmopathy. Sequences were obtained from blood. The receptor's source is a woman aged 18-35 years with Graves' ophthalmopathy.

CDR3 DNA sequence: TGTGCCGGCAGCTTAGTGGGCACCGTTGAGGGGGCGCAGGGGTTTTGGGTCAATGAGCAGTTCTTC. This translates into CAGSLVGTVEGAQGFWVNEQFF. The chain uses TRBV11-2 and TRBJ2-1; TRBD1 matches 7 bases. This CDR3 is built from 22 residues. CDR1 and CDR2 (germline): SGHAT, FQNNGV.